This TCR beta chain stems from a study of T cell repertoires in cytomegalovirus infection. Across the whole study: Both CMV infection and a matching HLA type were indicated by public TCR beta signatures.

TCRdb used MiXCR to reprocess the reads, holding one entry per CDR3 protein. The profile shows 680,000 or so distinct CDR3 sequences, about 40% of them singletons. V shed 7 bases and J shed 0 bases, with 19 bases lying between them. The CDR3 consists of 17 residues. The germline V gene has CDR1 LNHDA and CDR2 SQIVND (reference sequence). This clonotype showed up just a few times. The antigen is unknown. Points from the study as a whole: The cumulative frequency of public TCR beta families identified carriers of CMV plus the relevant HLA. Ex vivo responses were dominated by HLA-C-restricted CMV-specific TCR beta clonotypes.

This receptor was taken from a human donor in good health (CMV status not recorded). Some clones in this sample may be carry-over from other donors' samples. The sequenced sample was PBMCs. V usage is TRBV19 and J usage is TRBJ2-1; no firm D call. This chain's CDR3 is CASTDKTTVSSYNEQFF. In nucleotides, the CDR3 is TGTGCCAGTACCGATAAAACGACGGTAAGCTCCTACAATGAGCAGTTCTTC.